A single T cell receptor beta chain is shown here with its context. Its antigen target is currently unknown. No base qualities exist here, and no much larger clone lies one base off it. V is reduced by 5 bases and J by 4 bases, leaving a spacing of 11 bases between them. The CDR3 starts with the cysteine, ends with the phenylalanine, and has 14 residues. Just CDR3 DNA is preserved here, 42 bases in frame from base 1. CDR1 and CDR2 are drawn from the germline V gene (reference sequence): SEHNR, FQNEAQ. This sample is drawn from a study of OX40 agonist ivuxolimab in advanced cancers. Background on the whole study: The costimulatory receptor OX40 (CD134) was targeted by ivuxolimab, a fully human IgG2 agonistic monoclonal antibody. Intravenous ivuxolimab was administered to patients every 2 weeks at six dose levels: 0.01, 0.1, 0.3, 1.5, 3 and 10 mg/kg. Of the 50 or so patients in dose escalation, about 20 had hepatocellular carcinoma, about 15 had melanoma, 9 had renal cell carcinoma and 9 had head and neck cancer. In the dose-escalation cohort, 70% to 90% of patients were male, and the mean age was approximately 60 years with a range of roughly 20 to 80. Prior anti-PD-1, anti-PD-L1 or anti-CTLA-4 therapy was permitted, and approximately 40% of dose-escalation patients had received checkpoint inhibitors. Partial responses occurred in three dose-escalation patients, of whom one had hepatocellular carcinoma and two had cutaneous melanoma. The purpose of peripheral TCRbeta sequencing was to test whether ivuxolimab changed TCR sequence diversity and led to clonal T-cell expansion. The paper covers the monotherapy dose-escalation part of the phase I ivuxolimab trial, which included N of about 51 patients.

What the study reported, not specific to this receptor: After ivuxolimab, CD8+ T cells had more expanded clones than CD4+ T cells on average. In partial responders in the 0.1-3.0 mg/kg groups, normalized peripheral clonal expansion was found to be among the lowest, especially among CD8+ T cells. At doses from 0.1 to 3.0 mg/kg, clonal expansion was seen in both CD4+ and CD8+ blood T cells between baseline and week 6. Low levels of normalized T-cell clonal expansion were also seen in some patients who did not respond. The antigen specificity of the peripheral T cells that underwent clonal expansion was not determined.

To sequence the TCRbeta CDR3 region, genomic DNA was isolated from the sorted cells. The immunoSEQ Assay was used to sequence the TCRbeta CDR3 regions. TCRdb retrieved this table from immuneACCESS and kept in-frame rearrangements only. Not all clones are present; in checked studies, unresolved V genes account for under half, and no reason is known for the remainder. Across this sample there are 73,000 or so clones, with under 90% seen only once. The biggest ten clones account for more than 2% of the sample. The trial excluded patients who had a history of autoimmune disease or were on systemic immunosuppression. In every dose cohort, peripheral blood was drawn for TCR sequencing at baseline, cycle 4 day 1, and cycle 7 day 1. The samples were taken from a phase I, first-in-human, multicenter, open-label dose-escalation trial of ivuxolimab. The trial enrolled adults with locally advanced or metastatic head and neck squamous cell, hepatocellular, melanoma or renal cell carcinoma. Before TCR sequencing, CD4+ T cells and CD8+ T cells from peripheral blood were sorted into separate populations.

The material sequenced was CD4+ or CD8+ T cells sorted from blood, taken in a trial of the OX40 agonist ivuxolimab. This chain is built from TRBV7-9 and TRBJ2-2, with a tentative D gene TRBD1 over 6 matching bases. The sequence was obtained from an adult with an advanced solid tumor such as melanoma, head and neck, liver or kidney cancer. The CDR3 protein: CASSPPQGTGELFF. The DNA reads TGTGCCAGCAGCCCACCACAGGGCACCGGGGAGCTGTTTTTT.